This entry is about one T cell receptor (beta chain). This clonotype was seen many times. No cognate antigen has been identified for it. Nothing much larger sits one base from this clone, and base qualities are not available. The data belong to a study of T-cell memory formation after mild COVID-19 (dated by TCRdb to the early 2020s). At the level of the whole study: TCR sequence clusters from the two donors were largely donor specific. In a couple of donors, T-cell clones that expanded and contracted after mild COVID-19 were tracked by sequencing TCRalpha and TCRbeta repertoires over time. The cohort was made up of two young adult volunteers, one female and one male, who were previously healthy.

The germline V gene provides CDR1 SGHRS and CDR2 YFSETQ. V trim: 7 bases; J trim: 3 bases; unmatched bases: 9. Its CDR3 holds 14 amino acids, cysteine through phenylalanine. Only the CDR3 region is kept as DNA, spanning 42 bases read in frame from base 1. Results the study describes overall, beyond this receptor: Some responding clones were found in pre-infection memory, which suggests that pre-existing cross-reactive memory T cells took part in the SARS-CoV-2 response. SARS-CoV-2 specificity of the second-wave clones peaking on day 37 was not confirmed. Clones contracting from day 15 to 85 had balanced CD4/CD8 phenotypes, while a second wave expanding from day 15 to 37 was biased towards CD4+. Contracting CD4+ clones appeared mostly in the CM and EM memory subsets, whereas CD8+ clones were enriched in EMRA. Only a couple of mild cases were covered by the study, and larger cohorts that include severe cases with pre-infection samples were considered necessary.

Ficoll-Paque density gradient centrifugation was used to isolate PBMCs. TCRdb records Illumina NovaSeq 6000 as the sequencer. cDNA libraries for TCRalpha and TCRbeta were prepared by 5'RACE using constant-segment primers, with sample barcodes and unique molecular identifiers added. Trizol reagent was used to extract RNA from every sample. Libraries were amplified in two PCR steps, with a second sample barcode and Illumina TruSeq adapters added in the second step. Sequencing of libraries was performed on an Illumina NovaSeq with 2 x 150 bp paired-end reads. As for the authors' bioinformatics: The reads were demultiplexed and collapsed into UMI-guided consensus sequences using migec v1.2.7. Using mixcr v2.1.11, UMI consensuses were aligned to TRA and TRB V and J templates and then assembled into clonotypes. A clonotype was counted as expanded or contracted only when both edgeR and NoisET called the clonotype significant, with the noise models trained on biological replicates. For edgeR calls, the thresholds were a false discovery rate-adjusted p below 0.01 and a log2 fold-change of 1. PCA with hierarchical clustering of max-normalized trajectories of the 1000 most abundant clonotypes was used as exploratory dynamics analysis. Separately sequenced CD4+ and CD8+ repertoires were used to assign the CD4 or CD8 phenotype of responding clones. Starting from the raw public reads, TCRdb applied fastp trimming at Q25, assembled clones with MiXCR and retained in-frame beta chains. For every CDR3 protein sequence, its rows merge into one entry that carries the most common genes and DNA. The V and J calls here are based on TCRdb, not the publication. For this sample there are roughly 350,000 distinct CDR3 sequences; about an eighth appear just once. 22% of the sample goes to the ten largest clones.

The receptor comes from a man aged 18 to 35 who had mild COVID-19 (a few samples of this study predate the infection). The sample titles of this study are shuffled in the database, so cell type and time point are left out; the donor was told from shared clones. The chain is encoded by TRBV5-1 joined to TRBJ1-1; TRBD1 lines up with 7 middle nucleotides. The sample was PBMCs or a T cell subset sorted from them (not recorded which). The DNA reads TGCGCCAGCGCAGGGGGGGCTAGGGACACTGAAGCTTTCTTT. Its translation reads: CASAGGARDTEAFF.